Following are 5 T cell receptor beta chains from one sample sequenced in a study of blood T cells in healthy people across ages. PCR was performed a second time for roughly 6 to 12 cycles using a sample-barcoded 5' primer and a J-beta primer mix. MiXCR, applied by TCRdb to the 5' RACE reads, yields one record per CDR3 protein. This sample has about 650,000 distinct CDR3 sequences; roughly 30% occur once, and the top ten carry roughly 15%. The sequenced sample was blood. The receptors come from a woman aged 80 or over in good health.

This clonotype was detected a few times. The rearrangement joins TRBV16 to TRBJ1-2, with D perhaps matching TRBD1 (6 bases). V lost 4 bases and J lost 2, with 17 bases in between. The CDR3 is 16 residues long. CDR1 is KGHSY, CDR2 FQNENV, per germline. The CDR3 here is CASSPSPGQLNYGYTF. In DNA, the CDR3 is TGTGCCAGCAGCCCCTCCCCCGGACAGTTGAACTATGGCTACACCTTC. Drawing the rest from reference TRBV16 and TRBJ1-2, the complete variable domain is GEEVAQTPKHLVRGEGQKAKLYCAPIKGHSYVFWYQQVLKNEFKFLISFQNENVFDETGMPKERFSAKCLPNSPCSLEIQATKLEDSAVYFCASSPSPGQLNYGYTFGSGTRLTVV.

This clonotype came up many times. CDR3 sequence: CSAPVDTQETQYF. The CDR3 DNA reads TGCAGTGCCCCGGTTGATACCCAAGAGACCCAGTACTTC. The genes are TRBV20-1 and TRBJ2-5; unclear D gene. The germline V gene has CDR1 DFQATT and CDR2 SNEGSKA (reference sequence). The V gene lost 6 bases and the J gene lost 1 base, with 12 bases spanning the gap. This CDR3 has 13 amino acids.

Regarding this clonotype: A much larger clone is a single base away; this may be a read error. This rearrangement joins TRBV7-2 to TRBJ2-7, with 11 bases matching TRBD1. CDR3 length: 15 amino acids. Germline CDR1 and CDR2: SGHTA and FQGNSA. V gave up 2 bases and J gave up 4 bases; unmatched junction bases: 4. The CDR3 spells CASSLCGTGGYEQYF. In nucleotides, the CDR3 is TGTGCCAGCAGCTTATGCGGGACAGGGGGATACGAGCAGTACTTC.

At least ten counts were recorded for this clonotype. The chain is built from TRBV6-5 and TRBJ2-4, with D possibly matching TRBD1 (5 bases). The CDR3 is 15 amino acids. V gave up 2 bases and J gave up 2 bases, with 10 bases separating them. Germline values: CDR1 MNHEY, CDR2 SVGAGI. The CDR3 bases are TGTGCCAGCAGTTACGGCAAGGGGACCAAAAACATTCAGTACTTC. Its translation is CASSYGKGTKNIQYF.

The V call is TRBV6-5, the J call TRBJ1-1; the match to TRBD1 covers 9 bases. Germline V gene lookup returns CDR1 MNHEY and CDR2 SVGAGI. The CDR3 sequence is 17 residues long. V shed 2 bases, J shed 2 bases, and the junction held 9 bases outside the gene matches. In DNA form, the CDR3 reads TGTGCCAGCAGTTACCTAACTACGGACAGGGGCAACACTGAAGCTTTCTTT. Residues: CASSYLTTDRGNTEAFF.